This T cell receptor beta chain comes out of a study of blood T cell repertoires in COVID-19. Deletions cut 2 bases from V and 2 bases from J, with 13 bases between. Looked up from germline, CDR1 is GTSNPN and CDR2 is SVGIG (reference sequence). The CDR3 covers 14 residues. During active infection, Seattle patients enrolled and were then monitored through disease. The count of this clone is one. In the source study's methods: Reference gene primers were amplified, and this amplification served to estimate nucleated cell counts. Libraries were prepared by immunoSEQ multiplex PCR; TCRdb keeps only in-frame clonotypes and omits some of them. Clone size and the V and J calls come from that table; the DNA yielded D and trimming. The sample consists of approximately 290,000 clones, roughly 84% of them appearing once.

The TCR comes from a person aged 70 to 85 with COVID-19, enrolled during active disease. Sequenced material: peripheral blood. V is TRBV30 and J is TRBJ2-7, with a weak D call TRBD1 (6 bases). The CDR3 protein is CAWSMGQGTYEQYF. As DNA, the CDR3 is TGTGCCTGGAGTATGGGGCAGGGGACCTACGAGCAGTACTTC.